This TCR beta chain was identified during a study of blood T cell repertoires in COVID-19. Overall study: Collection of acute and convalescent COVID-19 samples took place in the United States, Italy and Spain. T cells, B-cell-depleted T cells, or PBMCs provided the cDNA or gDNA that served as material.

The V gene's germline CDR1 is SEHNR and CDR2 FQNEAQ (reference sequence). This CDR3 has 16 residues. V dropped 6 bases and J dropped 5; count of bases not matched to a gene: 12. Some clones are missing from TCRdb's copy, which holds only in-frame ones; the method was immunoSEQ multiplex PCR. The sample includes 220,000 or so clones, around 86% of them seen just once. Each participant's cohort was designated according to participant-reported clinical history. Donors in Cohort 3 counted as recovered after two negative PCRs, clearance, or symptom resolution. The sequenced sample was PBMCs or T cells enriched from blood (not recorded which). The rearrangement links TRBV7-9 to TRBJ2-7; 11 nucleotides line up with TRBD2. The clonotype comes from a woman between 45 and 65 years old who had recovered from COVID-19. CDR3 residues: CASSPATSGRAHEQYF. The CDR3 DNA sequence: TGTGCCAGCAGTCCGGCTACTAGCGGGAGAGCCCACGAGCAGTACTTC.